The entry that follows covers one TCR beta chain sequence. Its antigen is undetermined. cDNA was produced in eight separate reactions per sample. Through template switching, UMIs that included a 6-nucleotide sample barcode were added. TCRdb reprocessed the 5' RACE reads; each CDR3 protein has one entry and no DNA is given. Here the sample table reports some 330,000 distinct CDR3 sequences. Germline V gene data show CDR1 as MDHEN and CDR2 as SYDVKM. This CDR3 region has 14 residues. The data originate from a study of monozygotic twins with inflammatory bowel disease. Whole-study findings and limits: Patients with IBD had less TCRbeta diversity (inverse Simpson) than their healthy co-twins.

This rearrangement joins TRBV28 to TRBJ2-6. The TCR comes from a human donor with ulcerative colitis or Crohn's disease, or a healthy co-twin of an affected twin (not recorded which). Sequencing was performed on blood. The CDR3 reads CASNRLVGANVLTF. The entire variable domain, with the rest obtained from reference TRBV28 and TRBJ2-6, is as follows: DVKVTQSSRYLVKRTGEKVFLECVQDMDHENMFWYRQDPGLGLRLIYFSYDVKMKEKGDIPEGYSVSREKKERFSLILESASTNQTSMYLCASNRLVGANVLTFGAGSRLTVL.